Below, 17 T cell receptor beta chains from the same sample are listed, as sequenced in a study of control samples from healthy donors and cancer patients. Profiling relied on immunoSEQ multiplex PCR, and the TCRdb table lists in-frame clones only, not all of them. Seen here are about 160,000 clones, around nine tenths observed once, and the top ten hold 0.68%. The sequencing sample was made of blood. Receptors were obtained from a woman aged 30 to 39 in good health.

The chain is built from TRBV19 and TRBJ2-3, with TRBD2 as a possible D gene (7 bases). The germline V and J ends were trimmed by 6 bases and 3 bases, with 22 bases remaining between them. Per germline, CDR1 LNHDA and CDR2 SQIVND (reference sequence). There are 17 residues in the CDR3. The CDR3 sequence: CASRTFGGGGRTDTQYF. CDR3 nucleotide sequence: TGTGCCAGTAGAACTTTCGGAGGGGGAGGGCGGACAGATACGCAGTATTTT.

This clone was seen a few times. At one boundary the junction diverges from the germline segment, which might be a read error. The chain uses TRBV15 and TRBJ2-1; TRBD2 is a possible D gene (5 bases). The CDR3 consists of 14 residues. Per the germline V gene, CDR1 is LNHNV and CDR2 is YYDKDF (reference sequence). The CDR3 loop is CATSRDRDYHEQFF. The CDR3 DNA reads TGTGCCACCAGCAGAGATCGAGACTACCATGAGCAGTTCTTC.

V and J are TRBV5-6 and TRBJ1-1, with D possibly TRBD1 on 5 matching bases. Germline CDR1 and CDR2: SGHDT and YYEEEE. This CDR3 has 15 amino acids. V was trimmed by 5 bases and J by 0 bases, leaving 14 bases between them. The CDR3 region has the DNA TGTGCCAGCAGTTTAGGCCCAGGGATGAACACTGAAGCTTTCTTT. Amino acid sequence: CASSLGPGMNTEAFF.

The chain has TRBV30 and TRBJ1-1; unclear D gene. V lost 3 bases, J lost 7 bases, and 6 bases lay in between. Germline CDR1 and CDR2: GTSNPN and SVGIG (reference sequence). This CDR3 is built from 10 residues. As DNA, the CDR3 is TGTGCCTGGAGAGGCCATGAAGCTTTCTTT. Amino acid sequence: CAWRGHEAFF.

J is TRBJ2-1 and V is TRBV19, with 9 bases matching TRBD2. The CDR3 extends over 20 amino acids. Germline CDR1 reads LNHDA; CDR2 reads SQIVND (reference sequence). The ends lost 5 bases at V and 3 bases at J; junction bases unmatched: 20. The CDR3 nucleotides read TGTGCCAGTAGTGGGCTTCGGGCTAGCGGGAAAAGCCCTGTCTACAATGAGCAGTTCTTC. Protein sequence: CASSGLRASGKSPVYNEQFF.

V usage is TRBV28 and J usage is TRBJ2-1; 11 bases match TRBD2. Germline V CDR1 and CDR2: MDHEN, SYDVKM. CDR3 size: 16 residues. V trimming: 6 bases; J trimming: 4 bases; junction bases outside the gene matches: 8. The CDR3 here is CASRTQLAGVYNEQFF. The CDR3 DNA reads TGTGCCAGCAGGACTCAACTAGCGGGAGTTTACAATGAGCAGTTCTTC.

The chain joins TRBV21-1 to TRBJ1-4; no check of the table's D call, TRBD1, against the DNA was made. TRBV21-1 is described as a pseudogene. CDR3 length: 17 residues. CDR3 residues: CASSKAGRQGINEKLFF. In DNA form, the CDR3 reads TGTGCCAGCAGCAAAGCTGGTCGACAGGGGATTAATGAAAAACTGTTTTTT.

V is TRBV10-3 and J is TRBJ1-4, with TRBD1 matching over 9 bases. With 4 bases clipped from V and 5 bases from J, the junction kept 2 bases outside the gene matches. CDR1 ENHRY and CDR2 SYGVKD come from the germline V gene. CDR3 size: 14 residues. CDR3 in amino acids: CAISATGGNEKLFF. The DNA of the CDR3 is TGTGCCATCAGTGCTACAGGGGGCAATGAAAAACTGTTTTTT.

Details on this clone: Within the sample, other DNA sequences also encode this same CDR3. The rearrangement uses TRBV19 and TRBJ1-5; D is unresolved. Germline V lookup: CDR1 LNHDA, CDR2 SQIVND (reference sequence). The CDR3 is 12 residues long. Deletions cut 0 bases from V and 6 bases from J, with 3 bases between. The CDR3 spells CASSIEGQPQHF. In DNA, the CDR3 is TGTGCCAGTAGTATAGAGGGTCAGCCCCAGCATTTT.

The V and J genes are TRBV7-8 and TRBJ2-5, with TRBD1 matching 7 bases. Germline assignment: CDR1 SGHVS and CDR2 FQNEAQ. V was clipped by 2 bases and J by 1 base; unmatched bases: 13. CDR3 size: 18 residues. CDR3 sequence: CASSLNPIQGIPQETQYF. The CDR3 bases are TGTGCCAGCAGCTTAAACCCTATACAGGGGATCCCCCAAGAGACCCAGTACTTC.

The sample holds a few counts of this clone. This chain links TRBV7-9 with TRBJ2-1; 9 bases match TRBD2. Germline V gives CDR1 SEHNR, CDR2 FQNEAQ (reference sequence). The CDR3 is made up of 18 amino acids. J gave up 3 bases and V 1 base, and 10 bases lay outside the gene matches. The CDR3 here is CASSLGEISGRGYNEQFF. The CDR3 region has the DNA TGTGCCAGCAGCTTAGGGGAGATTAGCGGGAGAGGCTACAATGAGCAGTTCTTC.

The CDR3 sequence is CASSGDPGYTF. The CDR3 nucleotides read TGTGCCAGCAGCGGGGACCCCGGCTACACCTTC. The chain links TRBV2 to TRBJ1-2; a weak D match, TRBD1 (5 bases). V lost 6 bases and J lost 8, with 10 bases in between. From germline, CDR1 is SNHLY and CDR2 FYNNEI. The CDR3 sequence is 11 residues long. Full variable domain (rest looked up from reference TRBV2 and TRBJ1-2): EPEVTQTPSHQVTQMGQEVILRCVPISNHLYFYWYRQILGQKVEFLVSFYNNEISEKSEIFDDQFSVERPDGSNFTLKIRSTKLEDSAMYFCASSGDPGYTFGSGTRLTVV.

The V call is TRBV9, the J call TRBJ1-1; 8 bases are shared with TRBD1. V lost 4 bases, J lost 3 bases, and 14 bases stayed unmatched. The CDR3 covers 17 residues. CDR1 and CDR2 from the germline V gene are SGDLS and YYNGEE. CDR3 nucleotide sequence: TGTGCCAGCAGCCCACAACACGCCGGGACAGGATACACTGAAGCTTTCTTT. Its translation: CASSPQHAGTGYTEAFF.

The chain recombines TRBV28 with TRBJ2-1; 10 bases align to TRBD2. V lost 4 bases, J lost 6 bases, and 6 bases stayed unmatched. The CDR3 has 15 residues. The germline CDR1 and CDR2 sequences are MDHEN and SYDVKM. The CDR3 DNA reads as TGTGCCAGCAGTTCTGAAGCGGGAGGGCTCAATGAGCAGTTCTTC. Amino acid sequence: CASSSEAGGLNEQFF.

In DNA, the CDR3 is TGTGCCAGCAGTGACTCGATCGGGACCGGGGAGCTGTTTTTT. Amino acid sequence: CASSDSIGTGELFF. The J gene is TRBJ2-2, the V gene TRBV6-4; D ambiguous. Germline V gene data show CDR1 as MRHNA and CDR2 as SNTAGT. The CDR3 sequence is 14 residues long. Trimming shortened V by 0 bases and J by 5 bases, and 7 bases separated the two germline ends.

The rearrangement uses TRBV29-1 and TRBJ2-4; 8 bases map to TRBD2. Germline assignment: CDR1 SQVTM and CDR2 ANQGSEA. This CDR3 is built from 12 residues. The trim removed 4 bases at V and 7 bases at J, leaving 3 bases unmatched. The CDR3: CSVAREGNIQYF. CDR3 nucleotide sequence: TGCAGCGTTGCCCGGGAGGGGAACATTCAGTACTTC. The whole variable domain, remainder taken from reference TRBV29-1 and TRBJ2-4, is SAVISQKPSRDICQRGTSLTIQCQVDSQVTMMFWYRQQPGQSLTLIATANQGSEATYESGFVIDKFPISRPNLTFSTLTVSNMSPEDSSIYLCSVAREGNIQYFGAGTRLSVL.

This clone was seen a single time. The V gene is TRBV11-2, the J gene TRBJ2-7; D gene ambiguous. V lost 0 bases and J 0 bases, leaving 18 bases between the germline ends. Germline loops: CDR1 SGHAT, CDR2 FQNNGV. This CDR3 has 18 residues. The CDR3 reads CASSLDMFSPSSSYEQYF. The CDR3 DNA is TGTGCCAGCAGCTTAGATATGTTCTCCCCAAGTAGCTCCTACGAGCAGTACTTC.